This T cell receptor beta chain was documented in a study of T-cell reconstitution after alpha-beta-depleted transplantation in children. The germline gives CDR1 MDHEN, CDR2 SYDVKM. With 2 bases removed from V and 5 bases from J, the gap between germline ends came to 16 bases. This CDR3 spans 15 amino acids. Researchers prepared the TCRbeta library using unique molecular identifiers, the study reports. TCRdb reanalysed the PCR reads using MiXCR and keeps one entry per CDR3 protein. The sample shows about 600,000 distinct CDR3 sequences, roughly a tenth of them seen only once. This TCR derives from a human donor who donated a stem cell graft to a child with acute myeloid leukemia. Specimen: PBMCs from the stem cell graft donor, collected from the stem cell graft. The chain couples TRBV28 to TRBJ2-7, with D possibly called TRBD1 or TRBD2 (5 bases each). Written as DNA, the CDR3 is TGTGCCAGCAGTTTAAGTTCGGCAGGGAGTAACGAGCAGTACTTC. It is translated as CASSLSSAGSNEQYF.